The text below deals with one T cell receptor (beta chain). Its target is not known. Germline is not matched at one junction end, which may reflect a read error. This sample stems from a study of post-analysis software for immune sequencing data. Study in general: Disease trajectories encompassed relapsing-remitting, secondary progressive and progressive-relapsing multiple sclerosis.

The CDR3 covers 15 residues. CDR1 and CDR2 (germline): LGHDT, YNNKEL (reference sequence). Carried by the TCR beta cDNA libraries were unique molecular identifiers. The yield from approximately 1 to 10 million T cells was 500,000 or so cDNA molecules in total. MiXCR was run by TCRdb on the PCR reads, yielding one entry per CDR3 protein. Here the sample spans 150,000 to 200,000 distinct CDR3 sequences, 35% to 40% being singletons. General observations from the study: The five TRBV segments detected at higher frequency in patients than in controls included TRBV5-6, TRBV5-1 and TRBV20-1. Under F measure analysis, samples from one preparation batch co-clustered strongly.

The rearrangement joins TRBV3-1 to TRBJ2-2, with D hard to call. This TCR was recovered from a girl aged 5-17 years with multiple sclerosis. This sample comprised blood, obtained after autologous hematopoietic stem cell transplantation. As DNA, the CDR3 is TGTGTCAGCAGCCAAGTTGAATCTAAAGTGGGGGAGCTGTTTTTT. Its translation is CVSSQVESKVGELFF.